This TCR beta chain came from a study of multiple sclerosis patients with progressive multifocal leukoencephalopathy. Repertoires were generated with immunoSEQ multiplex PCR, while TCRdb's copy carries only in-frame clones and drops some. The sample carries more than 30,000 clones, about 91% recorded once. The time point was: before natalizumab initiation. Findings and limits, study-wide: Expanded clones at PML onset predated and persisted through natalizumab therapy.

This clone was observed once. Its antigen is unidentified. Trimming removed 3 bases from V and 3 bases from J; junction bases left unmatched: 7. Germline V lookup: CDR1 SGHRS, CDR2 YFSETQ. The length of the CDR3 is 15 residues. The TCR sequence derives from a man aged 30 to 45 with multiple sclerosis. Sequencing used PBMCs. This sequence joins TRBV5-1 and TRBJ2-5; 8 bases are shared with TRBD2. CDR3 nucleotides: TGCGCCAGCAGCTGGACCGGGACTAGTAAAGAGACCCAGTACTTC. Encoded protein: CASSWTGTSKETQYF.